The T cell receptor beta chain described here comes from a study of blood T cell repertoires in COVID-19 (dated by TCRdb to 2019 to 2021). With respect to the entire study: Samples from collaborators originated in the United States, Italy and Spain and spanned both the acute and convalescent phases of COVID-19. The prospective study material was composed of cDNA or gDNA derived from T cells, B-cell-depleted T cells, or PBMCs. The dataset comprised deeply sampled blood TCRbeta repertoires from subjects exposed to, actively infected with, or recovered from COVID-19. A freely available public database, intended as a resource for researchers studying the immune response to SARS-CoV-2, is where the repertoires were released. Samples were obtained from the ongoing ImmuneRACE study (first 160 participants) and from over 1,000 subjects provided by 6 global collaborators. A de-identified subject ID, COVID-19 status, age in years and sex were almost always included in the sample metadata. Where available, HLA class I and class II types were obtained from metadata supplied by the sample provider rather than from assay-based typing.

At one collaborating source in Seattle, patients were enrolled during active infection and were followed longitudinally through the course of disease. The collaborating institutions used their own protocols to collect whole blood in K2EDTA tubes. Collaborator samples were shipped for TCRbeta analysis as frozen whole blood, isolated PBMCs, or DNA extracted from either sample type. Remarks on this clone: Its antigen is currently not known. Base qualities are not recorded, but no much larger clone differs from it by a single base.

TCRbeta CDR3 regions were amplified from genomic DNA by means of the immunoSEQ Assay, a bias-controlled multiplex PCR. Concerning the study's data processing: Nucleated cell counts per sample were estimated from amplification of reference gene primers within the assay. Sequence reads were collapsed and filtered to measure the absolute abundance of every unique TCRbeta CDR3 rearrangement. For each sample, productive Simpson clonality was calculated as the square root of Simpson's diversity index over productive rearrangements. TCRdb's version of the immuneACCESS table is confined to in-frame rearrangements and falls short of the full clone set. An unresolved V gene accounts for under half of the shortfall where checked; the remainder is of unknown origin. The D gene and trimming were derived from the DNA, and the V and J assignments and clone size from that table. The sample contains 250,000 to 350,000 clones, roughly 88% of them found a single time. The ten largest make up roughly 2.9% of the sample.

The research as a whole found: Clinical and demographic metadata were provided uncurated, with the amount varying by source and participant.

From its cysteine to its phenylalanine, the CDR3 spans 16 amino acids. The only DNA kept is the CDR3, 48 bases in frame from the first base. The germline V gene sets CDR1 to SGDLS and CDR2 to YYNGEE. Relative to germline, V is 0 bases shorter and J is 0 bases shorter, with 10 bases between their ends. The sample consisted of peripheral blood. The rearranged chain carries TRBV9 and TRBJ2-1; the D gene cannot be resolved reliably. This clonotype was sampled from a woman younger than 45 with COVID-19, enrolled during active disease. At the DNA level, the sequence is TGTGCCAGCAGCGTAGGAGGCTCCGGCTCCTACAATGAGCAGTTCTTC. It is translated as CASSVGGSGSYNEQFF.